This record covers a single T cell receptor (beta chain). The antigen it binds to is not known. No much larger clonotype is one base removed from it; base qualities were not supplied. TCRbeta CDR3 regions were amplified from genomic DNA using the immunoSEQ Assay, a bias-controlled multiplex PCR. As for the original processing: The number of nucleated cells in each sample was estimated by amplification of reference gene primers within the assay. Sequence reads were collapsed and filtered to measure the absolute abundance of every unique TCRbeta CDR3 rearrangement. For each sample, productive Simpson clonality was calculated by taking the square root of Simpson's diversity index across productive rearrangements. TCRdb's version of the immuneACCESS table is confined to in-frame rearrangements and falls short of the full clone set. An unresolved V gene accounts for under half of the shortfall where checked; the remainder is of unknown origin. V, J and clone size derive from that table, while D and trimming were established from the DNA sequence. Counted in this sample were 200,000 to 300,000 clones; about nine tenths of them appeared once. Of the sample, 3.7% is held by the ten largest clones.

Whole blood was collected in K2EDTA tubes by collaborating institutions according to the institutions' own protocols. For TCRbeta analysis, collaborator samples were shipped as frozen whole blood, as isolated PBMCs, or as DNA extracted from either sample type. The data are from a study of blood T cell repertoires in COVID-19 (TCRdb year 2020). Concerning the study at large: Collaborator samples came from the United States, Italy and Spain and covered acute and convalescent phases of COVID-19. The material from the prospective study consisted of cDNA or gDNA derived from T cells, B-cell-depleted T cells, or PBMCs. The repertoires were made available in a free public database intended to serve as a resource for research on the immune response to SARS-CoV-2. Subjects who had been exposed to COVID-19, were actively infected with it, or had recovered from it provided the deeply sampled blood TCRbeta repertoires that made up the dataset. The sample metadata nearly always contained a de-identified subject ID, COVID-19 status, age in years and sex. The samples were drawn from the first 160 participants of the ongoing ImmuneRACE study and from some 1,300 subjects provided by 6 global collaborators. Where available, HLA class I and class II types were taken from metadata supplied by the sample provider and were not determined by assay-based typing.

The investigation overall reported the following: The quantity of clinical and demographic metadata differed by source and by participant and was supplied without curation.

The CDR3 holds 14 amino acids from the cysteine to the phenylalanine. The only DNA kept is the CDR3, 42 bases in frame from the first base. The V end loses 6 bases and the J end loses 2 bases, and a stretch of 11 bases separates them. CDR1 and CDR2, per the germline V gene, are ENHRY and SYGVKD. The sequenced sample consisted of peripheral blood. The chain uses TRBV10-3 and TRBJ1-5; tentative D gene TRBD1, with 6 bases matching. This receptor was taken from a woman between 40 and 55 years old with acute or convalescent COVID-19. For the CDR3, the sequence is CAIRETGRNQPQHF. The DNA reads as follows: TGTGCCATCAGGGAGACAGGCCGCAATCAGCCCCAGCATTTT.